This T cell receptor (beta chain) is from a study of cytomegalovirus exposure and HLA in healthy donors (dated by TCRdb to the late 2010s). Regarding the study in general: According to an earlier analysis of a few hundred of the donors, some 180 million T cells yielded roughly 110 million unique TCR beta sequences and 276 Gb of sequence data. Besides the first cohort of 500 to 700 subjects, a separate validation cohort made up of 120 different subjects was used. Typing coverage varied by locus: roughly 629-640 donors for A, B, C, DRB1 and DQB1; approximately 520 for DQA1; nearly 610 for DPA1; under 490 for DPB1. The study used immunosequencing to profile the T cell repertoires of 666 subjects and linked those repertoires to cytomegalovirus serostatus. Rather than drawing on any new phenotypic data, the later analysis identified candidate immune exposures from TCR beta sequences and the way those sequences occurred across donors. In an earlier analysis of 500 to 650 of the donors, high-throughput TCR beta sequencing was used to judge whether each TCR beta V gene segment behaved as functional or pseudogenic. Among 300 to 450 genotyped donors of the cohort, an average of around 240,000 unique TCR beta nucleotide sequences were sequenced per donor, around 20% of them non-productive. In a later analysis, previously published TCR beta repertoires from fewer than 750 donors were re-analyzed and high-resolution HLA genotyping was added so that TCR occurrence patterns could be studied. Donor age, sex, ethnicity and CMV serostatus were compiled alongside the repertoire data. Every repertoire in the discovery cohort had been generated on one and the same sequencing platform. Because of strong linkage in the cohort, roughly five DR-DQ haplotypes were treated as single units for association and clustering. HLA typing covered class I and class II loci at four-digit resolution. The aim of the study was to test whether cataloging public T cell receptors could identify signatures of past pathogen exposure. To predict cytomegalovirus infection status, the study combined high-throughput TCR immunosequencing, statistical association of individual TCRs with disease status, and machine learning. The genetic ancestry cluster associated with self-reported Caucasian donors included about 84% of the roughly 360 genotyped donors. A later genetic analysis took genome-wide SNP genotypes for about three fifths of the 666 donors and used that subset as a discovery cohort. An early release covering about 600 HLA-typed donors comprised 250 to 350 gigabases of sequencing data and around 80 million unique TCR sequences. Beyond this particular receptor, the publication reports: Presence/absence analyses assumed roughly uniform sequencing depth across donors, an assumption that may not hold. Because HLA typing was unavailable for some donors at each locus, only the typed subset was used in association tests. At a false discovery rate of 0.05, a later analysis linked approximately 18,000 TCR beta sequences to specific HLA alleles. A further reported finding was that TCR beta sequences accurately predicted the HLA-A and HLA-B alleles for most subjects in the first cohort. In a later analysis, the rate of TCR association differed among HLA loci, with DRB1 alleles having the most associated TCRs and HLA-C alleles having the fewest. According to a later analysis, parvovirus B19, influenza, CMV and Epstein-Barr virus appeared linked to several top co-occurrence clusters. In a later genetic analysis, a missense DCLRE1C variant was associated with V-gene and J-gene trimming of TCR beta chains, and the association was replicated in an independent cohort. Because counts were too low, some 17 rarely observed V segments, including chromosome 9 orphons, were excluded from the earlier analysis of 587 of the donors. In an earlier analysis of about 550 of the donors, most TCR beta V segments were observed in productive rearrangements about 87% or about 30% of the time, broadly matching IMGT annotations. While some public TCRs were present in many individuals, most TCR sequences turned up only very rarely across donors. Strong co-occurrence of HLA alleles, especially DR and DQ, made assigning TCR associations to individual alleles difficult. This cohort had only TCR beta chains sequenced, and the lack of alpha or paired-chain data limited which features could be detected. Three of the identified cytomegalovirus-associated TCR beta chains were confirmed in vitro to be specific for cytomegalovirus antigens. The study listed 164 TCR beta chains as associated with cytomegalovirus. Because the 87-base-pair reads could not distinguish some IMGT-functional V segments, including TRBV6-2 and TRBV6-3, those segments were excluded. In a later analysis, most CMV-associated TCR beta chains were found to appear HLA-restricted, with HLA associations seemingly driven largely by CMV exposure. Correlated functional status among segregating V segments might be attributable to linkage disequilibrium, but an unknown experimental factor could not be ruled out. A cluster of highly shared sequence variants was judged likely to represent a technical artifact of the sequencing pipeline. A later genetic analysis reported fewer N-insertions in productive TCRs among donors in an Asian-associated ancestry cluster than the approximately 670-donor mean. The authors suggested that the approach could potentially be generalized to other disease states and immunological phenotypes. Compared with equally common non-associated chains, HLA-associated TCR beta chains in a later analysis were more clonally expanded and had lower generation probabilities. Cytomegalovirus status was reported to be diagnosed by the classifier with high specificity and sensitivity in both the original and validation cohorts. The only immune exposure information available for the cohort was CMV serostatus.

Library preparation was by the immunoSEQ multiplex PCR assay. The multiplex PCR relied on a mix of 60 forward primers for TCR Vbeta segments and 13 reverse primers for TCR Jbeta segments. The CDR3 region of rearranged TCR beta genes was amplified from genomic DNA by a multiplex PCR assay. The amplified TCR beta libraries were sequenced on the Illumina HiSeq System as 87-base-pair reads. The authors' pipeline ran thus. A later analysis counted some 74 million unique TCR beta chains across the roughly 700 repertoires, and approximately 11 million of these chains were shared by at least two donors. Raw reads were error-corrected and collapsed into unique sequences by a nearest-neighbor algorithm in which closely related sequences were merged to remove PCR and sequencing errors. Alignment of CDR3 sequences to IMGT reference sequences was used to assign V, D and J gene segments. For a sequence to be retained, a match of at least six nucleotides was required to both a V gene segment and a J gene segment. A rearrangement was called productive if the CDR3 had no stop codons and remained in frame with V and J, and every other rearrangement was called non-productive. Following IMGT convention, CDR3 was defined as the stretch from the second conserved V-encoded cysteine to the conserved J-encoded phenylalanine. Sequences without an unambiguous match to a single V gene segment were excluded from the earlier analysis of several hundred of the donors. An earlier analysis of 500 to 700 of the donors classified V segments as functional when productive rearrangements were above 56.7% and as segregating when the standard deviation between donors was above 5%. A statistical classification framework was developed to diagnose cytomegalovirus status using the catalog of TCR beta chain sequences. In a later analysis, V and J genes were assigned by comparing TCR nucleotide sequences against IMGT/GENE-DB human TR gene sequences. A later analysis assigned CDR3 sequences and most-parsimonious VDJ recombination scenarios with the TCRdist pipeline. In a later analysis, each TCR beta chain was defined by its CDR3 amino acid sequence together with its V-gene family, and reads lacking a unique V-gene family were excluded. As a way to deal with suspected cross-contamination and a sequencing artifact, a later analysis dropped over 550 nucleotide sequences that were highly shared and had low generation probability. For each public chain, a later analysis derived a clonal expansion index from normalized ranks of inferred template counts within each repertoire. In a later analysis, generation probabilities were computed using a VDJ recombination model fitted to out-of-frame rearrangements, and the results were checked against IGoR. In a later analysis, hypergeometric tests were used to score TCR-TCR, TCR-HLA and TCR-CMV co-occurrence, with a repertoire-size bias correction applied to TCR pairs. In a later analysis, false discovery rates were estimated by permuting HLA or CMV assignments 20 times. In a later analysis, co-occurring TCRs were grouped using DBSCAN, with TCRdist sequence similarity added in when clustering inside HLA-allele-positive subsets. Repertoires with fewer than 30,000 or more than 120,000 public chains, plus five repertoires with anomalous nucleotide sharing, were excluded from co-occurrence clustering. TCRdb's version of the immuneACCESS table is confined to in-frame rearrangements and falls short of the full clone set. An unresolved V gene accounts for under half of the shortfall where checked; the remainder is of unknown origin. The V and J calls and clone size are taken from that table; D and trimming were inferred from the DNA. A total of approximately 170,000 clones appear in this sample, approximately 76% of them only once. 5% to 6.5% of the sample comes from the top ten.

The cohort comprised 670 or so healthy bone marrow donors. At the time of sampling, all cohort members were nominally healthy, though unrecorded immune exposures were likely present. The donor tested CMV seropositive and was one of the 289 seropositive cohort members. Each donor provided a peripheral blood sample, and peripheral blood mononuclear cells were used for TCR beta sequencing. The Qiagen DNeasy Blood Extraction Kit was used to extract genomic DNA from the blood cell samples. From the germline V gene (reference sequence), CDR1 is GTSNPN and CDR2 is SVGIG. V and J are truncated by 1 base and 4 bases respectively, leaving an intervening sequence of 11 bases. The cysteine opens and the phenylalanine closes a CDR3 of 14 amino acids. Here the CDR3 DNA is all that survives: 42 bases in frame from base 1. With regard to this clone: The antigen it recognizes is unknown. No much larger clone exists at a distance of one base, and base qualities are not known.

Sequenced input: PBMCs. This receptor was taken from a woman younger than 35 in good health and CMV-seropositive. This chain is built from TRBV30 and TRBJ1-5; a tentative D call is TRBD1 (6 bases match). This receptor carries the CDR3 CAWSAGRGNQPQHF. The DNA reads TGTGCCTGGAGTGCGGGCAGGGGTAATCAGCCCCAGCATTTT. Where the CDR3 stops, the reference TRBV30 and TRBJ1-5 genes take over; the full variable domain is SQTIHQWPATLVQPVGSPLSLECTVEGTSNPNLYWYRQAAGRGLQLLFYSVGIGQISSEVPQNLSASRPQDRQFILSSKKLLLSDSGFYLCAWSAGRGNQPQHFGDGTRLSIL.